This T cell receptor (beta chain) emerged from a study of blood T cell repertoires in COVID-19. TCRdb's copy holds only in-frame clones and misses some; the assay was immunoSEQ multiplex PCR. Altogether about 94,000 clones are present, 80% being singletons, with the ten largest covering around 19%. V dropped 6 bases and J dropped 4; count of bases not matched to a gene: 9. The germline V gene encodes CDR1 MNHEY and CDR2 SVGAGI. The CDR3 loop spans 15 amino acids. Sequences were obtained from peripheral blood. V and J are TRBV6-5 and TRBJ1-3, with 7 bases fitting TRBD1. The receptor's source is a human donor in a cohort sampled during active COVID-19. Here the CDR3 DNA reads TGTGCCAGCAGGGCCGACAGGGAGGACGGAAACACCATATATTTT. Residues: CASRADREDGNTIYF.